This T cell receptor (beta chain) came from a study of shared T cell receptors in the human thymus. Per germline, CDR1 LNHDA and CDR2 SQIVND (reference sequence). Trimming left V 4 bases short and J 4 bases short, with 31 bases between. CDR3 length: 20 amino acids. The table came from immunoSEQ multiplex PCR; TCRdb's copy has only in-frame clones and leaves some out. The sample comprises hundreds of thousands of clones, just under 95% of which are singletons, and approximately 0.02% rests with the top ten. The chain links TRBV19 to TRBJ1-2; a possible D gene is TRBD1 (5 bases). Sequenced input: thymocytes. This clonotype originated in a human donor. CDR3 sequence (DNA): TGTGCCAGTAGTAAAATCCCGGCCGGGACGGAGCTCCGCGGTGGCTATGGCTACACCTTC. It is translated as CASSKIPAGTELRGGYGYTF.